The T cell receptor (beta chain) under discussion was sequenced for a study of blood T cell repertoires in COVID-19. This table comes from immunoSEQ multiplex PCR, and its TCRdb copy is limited to in-frame clones, with some not included. There are about 240,000 clones in the sample; roughly nine tenths occur only once, and 6.2% lies in the top ten. Between the trimmed V and J ends, which lost 4 bases and 1 base, there was a span of 14 bases. This CDR3 comprises 15 residues. CDR1 and CDR2 from the germline V gene are SGHRS and YFSETQ. This clone has only one observation. The material sequenced was peripheral blood. The rearrangement uses TRBV5-1 and TRBJ1-1; possible D gene TRBD1, 6 bases. The receptor's source is a man in his 60s with acute or convalescent COVID-19. The CDR3 loop is CASSVTQGRNTEAFF. The CDR3 bases are TGCGCCAGCAGCGTCACACAGGGAAGGAACACTGAAGCTTTCTTT.